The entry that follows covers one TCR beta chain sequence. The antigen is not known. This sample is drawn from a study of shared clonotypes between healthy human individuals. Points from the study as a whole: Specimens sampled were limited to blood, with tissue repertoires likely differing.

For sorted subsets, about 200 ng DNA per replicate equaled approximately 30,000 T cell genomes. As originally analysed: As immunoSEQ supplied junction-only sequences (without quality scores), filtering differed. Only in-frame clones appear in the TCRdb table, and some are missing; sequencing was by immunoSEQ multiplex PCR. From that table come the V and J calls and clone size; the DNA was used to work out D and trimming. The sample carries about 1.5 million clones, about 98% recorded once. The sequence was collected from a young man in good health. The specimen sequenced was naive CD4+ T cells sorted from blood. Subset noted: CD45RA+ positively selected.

CDR3 protein: CSVGQSDGYTF. Here the CDR3 DNA reads TGCAGCGTTGGGCAGAGTGATGGCTACACCTTC. The chain joins TRBV29-1 to TRBJ1-2; D gene unclear. CDR3 length: 11 amino acids. V shed 4 bases and J shed 6 bases, with 9 bases lying between them. The germline V gene has CDR1 SQVTM and CDR2 ANQGSEA.